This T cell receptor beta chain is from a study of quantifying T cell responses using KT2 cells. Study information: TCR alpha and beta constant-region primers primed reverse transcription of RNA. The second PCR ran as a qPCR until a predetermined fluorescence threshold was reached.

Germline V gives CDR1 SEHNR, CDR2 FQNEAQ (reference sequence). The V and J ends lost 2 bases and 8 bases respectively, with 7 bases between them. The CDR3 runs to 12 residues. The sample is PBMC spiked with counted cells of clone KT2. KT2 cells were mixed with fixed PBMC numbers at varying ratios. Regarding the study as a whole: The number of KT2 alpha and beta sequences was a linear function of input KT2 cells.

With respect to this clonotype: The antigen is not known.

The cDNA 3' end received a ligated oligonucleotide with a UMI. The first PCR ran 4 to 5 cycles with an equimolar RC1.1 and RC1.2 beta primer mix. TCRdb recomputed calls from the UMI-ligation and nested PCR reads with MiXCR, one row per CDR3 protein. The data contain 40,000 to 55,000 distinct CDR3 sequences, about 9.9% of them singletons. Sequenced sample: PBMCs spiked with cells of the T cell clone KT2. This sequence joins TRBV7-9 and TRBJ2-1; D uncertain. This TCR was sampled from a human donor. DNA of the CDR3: TGTGCCAGCAGCTTACATCAGGATGAGCAGTTCTTC. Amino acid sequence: CASSLHQDEQFF. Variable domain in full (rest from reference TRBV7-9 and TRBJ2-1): DTGVSQNPRHKITKRGQNVTFRCDPISEHNRLYWYRQTLGQGPEFLTYFQNEAQLEKSRLLSDRFSAERPKGSFSTLEIQRTEQGDSAMYLCASSLHQDEQFFGPGTRLTVL.